This is a list of T cell receptor beta chains from one sample in a study of T cell responses to AZD1222 COVID-19 vaccine. The protocol was immunoSEQ multiplex PCR, while the TCRdb copy is restricted to in-frame clones and leaves out a portion. Among about 140,000 clones listed, 70% to 90% were seen once. The sample in question was peripheral blood, obtained 28 days after the second AZD1222 dose. These receptors were taken from an adult who received the AZD1222 COVID-19 vaccine. Each CDR3 is given with its conserved first and last residue. A D gene is named only where the DNA matches it firmly. Some rows have no size entry. The others give once, few or many, or a class for an expanded clone.

V,J,D,size,CDR3,DNA
TRBV2,TRBJ2-2,TRBD2,.,CASSQTLSGSGSGELFF,TGTGCCAGCAGCCAGACTCTTAGCGGGAGCGGGTCCGGGGAGCTGTTTTTT
TRBV18,TRBJ2-7,TRBD2,.,CASTGLAGSSYEQYF,TGTGCCAGCACAGGACTAGCGGGGTCCTCCTACGAGCAGTACTTC
TRBV28,TRBJ2-5,.,.,CASSRTQGWETQYF,TGTGCCAGCAGTAGAACCCAGGGTTGGGAGACCCAGTACTTC
TRBV24-1,TRBJ2-3,.,.,CATSDQKTDTDTQYF,TGTGCCACCAGTGATCAAAAGACAGATACAGATACGCAGTATTTT
TRBV15,TRBJ2-5,TRBD1,.,CATSRPSPRQGYQETQYF,TGTGCCACCAGCCGCCCTTCGCCCAGACAGGGGTACCAAGAGACCCAGTACTTC
TRBV28,TRBJ2-1,TRBD2,.,CASSPTSVLRNEQFF,TGTGCCAGCAGTCCGACTAGCGTTCTCCGAAATGAGCAGTTCTTC
TRBV4-2,TRBJ2-7,TRBD1,.,CASSHAYGTGESKEQYF,TGTGCCAGCAGCCACGCATACGGGACAGGCGAGTCAAAAGAGCAGTACTTC
TRBV19,TRBJ1-5,.,.,CASSIAAQVLLQPQHF,TGTGCCAGTAGTATCGCCGCACAGGTCTTGCTTCAGCCCCAGCATTTT
TRBV10-3,TRBJ1-6,.,.,CAISTAANSPLHF,TGTGCCATCAGCACGGCAGCAAATTCACCCCTCCACTTT
TRBV7-2,TRBJ2-5,TRBD2,.,CASSLADSGVSETQYF,TGTGCCAGCAGCTTAGCGGATAGCGGGGTTAGCGAGACCCAGTACTTC
TRBV27,TRBJ1-2,TRBD1,.,CASSTLPGQGRNYGYTF,TGTGCCAGCAGTACACTACCGGGACAGGGGCGTAACTATGGCTACACCTTC
TRBV2,TRBJ1-5,.,.,CASRKDRNSNQPQHF,TGTGCCAGCAGAAAAGACAGGAATAGCAATCAGCCCCAGCATTTT
TRBV2,TRBJ2-5,TRBD2,.,CASSAGTSGSGETQYF,TGTGCCAGCAGCGCCGGGACTAGCGGGAGCGGGGAGACCCAGTACTTC
TRBV5-6,TRBJ2-2,.,.,CASSLMDSLRGGTGELFF,TGTGCCAGCAGCTTGATGGATTCCTTGCGAGGGGGCACCGGGGAGCTGTTTTTT
TRBV18,TRBJ1-1,TRBD1,.,CASSPGTGATEAFF,TGTGCCAGCTCACCGGGGACAGGTGCCACTGAAGCTTTCTTT
TRBV7-2,TRBJ2-3,TRBD1,once,CASSYGPGQGTDTQYF,TGTGCCAGCAGCTATGGTCCGGGACAGGGCACAGATACGCAGTATTTT
TRBV10-3,TRBJ2-5,TRBD1,.,CAIRRGTDQETQYF,TGTGCCATCAGGAGAGGGACAGACCAAGAGACCCAGTACTTC
TRBV3-1/TRBV3-2,TRBJ2-3,TRBD1,.,CASSLQQGPSTDTQYF,TGTGCCAGCAGCCTCCAACAGGGGCCCTCCACAGATACGCAGTATTTT
TRBV30,TRBJ1-2,TRBD1,.,CAWRKQGALNYGYTF,TGTGCCTGGAGGAAACAGGGGGCGCTTAACTATGGCTACACCTTC
TRBV20-1,TRBJ1-1,.,.,CSASGHSGTEAFF,TGCAGTGCTAGTGGCCACAGCGGCACTGAAGCTTTCTTT
TRBV3-1/TRBV3-2,TRBJ2-1,.,once,CASSQDLGSSYNEQFF,TGTGCCAGCAGCCAAGATCTCGGGAGCTCCTACAATGAGCAGTTCTTC
TRBV30,TRBJ2-1,.,.,CAWRDLFESSYNEQFF,TGTGCCTGGAGAGACCTTTTTGAGAGCTCCTACAATGAGCAGTTCTTC
TRBV11-2,TRBJ1-4,.,once,CASSSRIEKLFF,TGTGCCAGCAGCTCCCGGATAGAAAAACTGTTTTTT
TRBV7-9,TRBJ1-5,TRBD1,.,CASSVGTGSQPQHF,TGTGCCAGCAGCGTAGGGACAGGGAGTCAGCCCCAGCATTTT
TRBV4-2,TRBJ2-5,.,.,CASSQGREETQYF,TGTGCCAGCAGCCAAGGCAGGGAAGAGACCCAGTACTTC
TRBV24-1,TRBJ2-3,.,.,CATSDFPSTDTQYF,TGTGCCACCAGTGATTTTCCCTCCACAGATACGCAGTATTTT
TRBV4-1,TRBJ2-1,.,.,CATTRVGGYNEQFF,TGCGCCACCACCCGAGTTGGGGGTTACAATGAGCAGTTCTTC
TRBV3-1/TRBV3-2,TRBJ1-2,.,.,CASSQAGENYGYTF,TGTGCCAGCAGCCAAGCAGGGGAGAACTATGGCTACACCTTC
TRBV28,TRBJ2-7,TRBD2,.,CASSGTSSGRFYEQYF,TGTGCCAGTTCCGGGACAAGTAGCGGGAGATTCTACGAGCAGTACTTC
TRBV7-3,TRBJ2-3,.,.,CASSSRTGADTQYF,TGTGCCAGCAGCTCCAGGACTGGGGCAGATACGCAGTATTTT
TRBV7-2,TRBJ2-3,.,.,CASNPGTPSADTQYF,TGTGCCAGCAACCCCGGGACACCGAGCGCAGATACGCAGTATTTT
TRBV7-9,TRBJ1-1,TRBD1,.,CASSLPRQGGLTEAFF,TGTGCCAGCAGCTTACCCAGACAGGGAGGCCTCACTGAAGCTTTCTTT
TRBV7-9,TRBJ1-6,.,.,CASSHGGHQDNSPLHF,TGTGCCAGCAGCCATGGAGGTCACCAGGATAATTCACCCCTCCACTTT
TRBV29-1,TRBJ2-6,.,.,CSVGVSGANVLTF,TGCAGCGTTGGGGTCTCTGGGGCCAACGTCCTGACTTTC
TRBV9,TRBJ1-6,.,.,CASSVSQDLSPLHF,TGTGCCAGCAGCGTATCTCAGGACCTATCACCCCTCCACTTT